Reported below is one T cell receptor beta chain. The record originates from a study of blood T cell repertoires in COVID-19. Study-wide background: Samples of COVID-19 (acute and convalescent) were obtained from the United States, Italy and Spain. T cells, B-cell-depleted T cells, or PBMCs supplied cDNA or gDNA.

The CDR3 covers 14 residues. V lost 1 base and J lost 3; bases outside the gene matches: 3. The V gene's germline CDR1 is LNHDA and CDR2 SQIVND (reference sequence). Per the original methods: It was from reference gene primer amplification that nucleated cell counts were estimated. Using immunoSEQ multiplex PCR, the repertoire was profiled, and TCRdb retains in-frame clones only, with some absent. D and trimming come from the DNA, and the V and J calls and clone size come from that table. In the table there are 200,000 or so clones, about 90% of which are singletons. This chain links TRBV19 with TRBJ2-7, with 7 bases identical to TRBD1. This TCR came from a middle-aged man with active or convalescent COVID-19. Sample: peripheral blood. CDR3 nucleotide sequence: TGTGCCAGTAGTATAGGGCCAGGGGGCTACGAGCAGTACTTC. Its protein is CASSIGPGGYEQYF.